This T cell receptor beta chain stems from a study of blood T cell repertoires in COVID-19. Study overall: The samples span acute and convalescent COVID-19 from the United States, Italy and Spain. Nucleic acid was either cDNA or gDNA, and it came from T cells, B-cell-depleted T cells, or PBMCs.

Germline V lookup: CDR1 MNHEY, CDR2 SMNVEV (reference sequence). With 5 bases removed from V and 4 bases from J, the gap between germline ends came to 20 bases. This CDR3 comprises 16 residues. The repertoire was sequenced with immunoSEQ multiplex PCR; TCRdb's copy has only in-frame clones and lacks some. The table shows tens of thousands of clones, with 91% occurring only once. Sequencing was carried out using peripheral blood. This chain links TRBV27 with TRBJ2-5; TRBD1 is a possible D gene (6 bases). The TCR originated in a human donor in a cohort sampled during active COVID-19. The CDR3 here is CASSPDRLGRGETQYF. In DNA, the CDR3 is TGTGCCAGCAGTCCCGACAGGTTGGGGCGCGGAGAGACCCAGTACTTC.